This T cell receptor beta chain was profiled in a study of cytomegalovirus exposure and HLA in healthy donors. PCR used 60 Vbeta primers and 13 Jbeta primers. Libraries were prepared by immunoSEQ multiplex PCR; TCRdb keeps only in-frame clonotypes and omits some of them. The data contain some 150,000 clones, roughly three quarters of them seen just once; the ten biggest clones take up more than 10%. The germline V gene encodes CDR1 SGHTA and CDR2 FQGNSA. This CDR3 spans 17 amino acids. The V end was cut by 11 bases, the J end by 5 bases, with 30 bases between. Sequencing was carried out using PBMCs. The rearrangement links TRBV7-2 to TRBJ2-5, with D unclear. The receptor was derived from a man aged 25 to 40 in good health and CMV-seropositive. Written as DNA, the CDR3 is TGTGCCTCACAAGAAAAGCGTACATTAAAACGATTGGAGACCCAGTACTTC. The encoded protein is CASQEKRTLKRLETQYF.